One sample yielded the 3 T cell receptor beta chains listed below, sequenced in a study of blood T cell repertoires in COVID-19. The table came from immunoSEQ multiplex PCR; TCRdb's copy has only in-frame clones and leaves some out. The repertoire has some 120,000 clones, roughly 90% of them found once; the top ten carry about 8%. The material sequenced was peripheral blood. These receptors were taken from a man between 45 and 60 years old with acute or convalescent COVID-19.

V is TRBV30 and J is TRBJ2-3; TRBD1 matches at 9 bases. With V trimmed by 0 bases and J by 6 bases, 4 bases remained unmatched. This CDR3 is built from 14 residues. Germline V gene data show CDR1 as GTSNPN and CDR2 as SVGIG (reference sequence). Here the CDR3 reads CAWSVGQGRDTQYF. CDR3 coding DNA: TGTGCCTGGAGTGTAGGACAGGGGAGGGATACGCAGTATTTT.

The chain recombines TRBV15 with TRBJ1-6; TRBD1 matches 7 bases. The CDR3 contains 15 residues. Germline CDR1 is LNHNV and CDR2 is YYDKDF (reference sequence). The V segment lost 4 bases and the J segment 5 bases; nucleotides outside the gene matches: 5. DNA of the CDR3: TGTGCCACCAGCAACAGGGGCCTTAATAATTCACCCCTCCACTTT. Residues: CATSNRGLNNSPLHF.

The V call is TRBV11-2, the J call TRBJ2-5; TRBD2 aligns across 7 bases. V gave up 6 bases and J gave up 5 bases; unmatched junction bases: 12. CDR1 is SGHAT and CDR2 is FQNNGV in the germline V gene. The CDR3 extends over 15 amino acids. The CDR3 coding sequence is TGTGCCAGCAGAGGGTTGCGGGAGAGGTGGGAGACCCAGTACTTC. It yields the protein CASRGLRERWETQYF. The whole variable domain, remainder taken from reference TRBV11-2 and TRBJ2-5, is EAGVAQSPRYKIIEKRQSVAFWCNPISGHATLYWYQQILGQGPKLLIQFQNNGVVDDSQLPKDRFSAERLKGVDSTLKIQPAKLEDSAVYLCASRGLRERWETQYFGPGTRLLVL.